The rows below give T cell receptor beta chains drawn from one sample of a study of T cell responses to AZD1222 COVID-19 vaccine. The data were produced by immunoSEQ multiplex PCR, yet TCRdb's version contains in-frame clones alone and is incomplete. The sample has approximately 170,000 clones, roughly 92% seen once. The sample was peripheral blood, taken on day 0 of AZD1222 vaccination. These receptors were taken from an adult in good health. CDR3s include the opening cysteine and the closing phenylalanine or tryptophan. D genes are given only for firm matches. Clone size is not always given. Where it is, it says once, few, many or a class for expanded clones.

CDR3aa	CDR3nt	v_gene	d_gene	abundance	j_gene	len
CASSLGTPRETQYF	TGCGCCAGCAGCTTGGGTACTCCCCGAGAGACCCAGTACTTC	TRBV5-1	-	-	TRBJ2-5	14
CASSPSNRASGYGYTF	TGTGCCAGCTCACCATCGAACAGGGCGTCCGGCTATGGCTACACCTTC	TRBV18	-	-	TRBJ1-2	16
CASSTGGSYNEQFF	TGTGCCAGTAGTACAGGGGGCTCCTACAATGAGCAGTTCTTC	TRBV19	TRBD1	-	TRBJ2-1	14
CACGTSGGTDTQYF	TGTGCCTGCGGGACTAGCGGGGGCACAGATACGCAGTATTTT	TRBV30	TRBD2	-	TRBJ2-3	14
CATSDGRRITDTQYF	TGTGCCACCAGTGATGGGCGCCGTATCACAGATACGCAGTATTTT	TRBV24-1	-	-	TRBJ2-3	15
CASSLKVYQETQYF	TGTGCCAGCTCCTTGAAAGTGTACCAAGAGACCCAGTACTTC	TRBV18	-	-	TRBJ2-5	14
CASSQGGTYNEQFF	TGCGCCAGCAGCCAGGGCGGGACCTACAATGAGCAGTTCTTC	TRBV4-1	-	-	TRBJ2-1	14
CASSLAGSGSNEQFF	TGTGCCAGCAGCTTAGCAGGGAGCGGCTCCAACGAGCAGTTCTTC	TRBV7-8	-	-	TRBJ2-1	15
CASSQDPLRLAEYSREQFF	TGCGCCAGCAGCCAAGATCCCCTTCGACTAGCGGAGTACAGCAGGGAGCAGTTCTTC	TRBV4-1	TRBD2	-	TRBJ2-1	19
CASSQFGTKDGYTF	TGCGCCAGCAGCCAATTTGGGACCAAAGATGGCTACACCTTC	TRBV4-1	-	-	TRBJ1-2	14
CASSLRDLNTEAFF	TGTGCCAGCAGCTTAAGGGATTTAAACACTGAAGCTTTCTTT	TRBV11-2	-	-	TRBJ1-1	14
CASSPRTGYIGEQYF	TGTGCCAGCAGCCCGAGGACAGGGTATATTGGTGAGCAGTACTTC	TRBV7-6	TRBD1	once	TRBJ2-7	15
CASSRKGQGARGYTF	TGTGCCAGCAGCCGAAAGGGACAGGGGGCGCGGGGCTACACCTTC	TRBV3-1/TRBV3-2	TRBD1	-	TRBJ1-2	15
CAWSPRTGFGELFF	TGTGCCTGGAGTCCCCGGACAGGCTTCGGGGAGCTGTTTTTT	TRBV30	TRBD1	-	TRBJ2-2	14
CASSHGPASYSNQPQHF	TGTGCCAGCAGCCACGGGCCAGCAAGTTATAGCAATCAGCCCCAGCATTTT	TRBV4-2	-	once	TRBJ1-5	17
CASSPGQGEQYF	TGCGCCAGCAGCCCCGGACAGGGCGAGCAGTACTTC	TRBV4-1	TRBD1	-	TRBJ2-7	12
CASSLANRDRGYEQYF	TGTGCCAGCAGCTTGGCGAACCGGGACAGGGGCTACGAGCAGTACTTC	TRBV5-4	TRBD1	-	TRBJ2-7	16
CATSRDGRSTDTQYF	TGTGCCACCAGCAGAGACGGGAGGAGCACAGATACGCAGTATTTT	TRBV15	TRBD2	-	TRBJ2-3	15
CASGQSATGNTIYF	TGTGCCAGCGGACAGTCCGCCACCGGAAACACCATATATTTT	TRBV6-5	-	-	TRBJ1-3	14
CASRYREEAAPQYF	TGTGCCAGCAGGTACAGGGAAGAGGCGGCCCCGCAGTACTTC	TRBV6-5	-	-	TRBJ2-7	14
CATSDPKTSGSYNEQFF	TGTGCCACCAGTGATCCCAAAACTAGCGGGAGTTACAATGAGCAGTTCTTC	TRBV24-1	TRBD2	-	TRBJ2-1	17
CASSIMHTGELFF	TGTGCCAGTAGTATTATGCACACCGGGGAGCTGTTTTTT	TRBV19	-	once	TRBJ2-2	13
CASGTSGNTIYF	TGTGCCAGCGGGACCTCTGGAAACACCATATATTTT	TRBV6-5	-	-	TRBJ1-3	12
CATKLSPRDRGPNSNQPQHF	TGTGCCACCAAACTCTCACCGCGGGACAGGGGCCCGAATAGCAATCAGCCCCAGCATTTT	TRBV15	TRBD1	-	TRBJ1-5	20
CASRTTGQRNTEAFF	TGTGCCAGTAGAACTACGGGACAGAGGAACACTGAAGCTTTCTTT	TRBV19	TRBD1	-	TRBJ1-1	15
CASSLSKGTGGLNYGYTF	TGTGCCAGCAGCTTGTCGAAAGGGACAGGGGGCCTTAACTATGGCTACACCTTC	TRBV5-4	TRBD1	-	TRBJ1-2	18
CASSSKTQYF	TGTGCCAGCAGCTCCAAGACCCAGTACTTC	TRBV11-2	-	-	TRBJ2-5	10
CASSHRGTGSGELFF	TGTGCCAGCTCACACAGGGGTACTGGATCCGGGGAGCTGTTTTTT	TRBV18	TRBD1	-	TRBJ2-2	15
CASSLMVDTTDTQYF	TGTGCCAGCAGCTTAATGGTAGACACCACAGATACGCAGTATTTT	TRBV7-8	-	-	TRBJ2-3	15